This T cell receptor beta chain was retrieved from a study of blood T cell repertoires in COVID-19. Cohorts were determined from participant-reported clinical history. Among Cohort 3 donors, those recovered had two negative PCRs, clearance, or symptom resolution. Some clones are missing from TCRdb's copy, which holds only in-frame ones; the method was immunoSEQ multiplex PCR. The sample consists of 330,000 or so clones, roughly nine tenths of them appearing once. The CDR3 extends over 18 amino acids. The germline V and J ends were trimmed by 2 bases and 0 bases, with 14 bases remaining between them. The germline V gene has CDR1 MDHEN and CDR2 SYDVKM. There are a few counts of this clone.

The sequenced sample consisted of PBMCs or T cells enriched from blood (not recorded which). The chain has TRBV28 and TRBJ1-6; possible D gene TRBD1, 6 bases. The sequence was obtained from a woman aged 25-40 years who had recovered from COVID-19. The CDR3 DNA follows: TGTGCCAGCAGTTTACCCCCCGGACAGAGCTCCTATAATTCACCCCTCCACTTT. This encodes CASSLPPGQSSYNSPLHF.